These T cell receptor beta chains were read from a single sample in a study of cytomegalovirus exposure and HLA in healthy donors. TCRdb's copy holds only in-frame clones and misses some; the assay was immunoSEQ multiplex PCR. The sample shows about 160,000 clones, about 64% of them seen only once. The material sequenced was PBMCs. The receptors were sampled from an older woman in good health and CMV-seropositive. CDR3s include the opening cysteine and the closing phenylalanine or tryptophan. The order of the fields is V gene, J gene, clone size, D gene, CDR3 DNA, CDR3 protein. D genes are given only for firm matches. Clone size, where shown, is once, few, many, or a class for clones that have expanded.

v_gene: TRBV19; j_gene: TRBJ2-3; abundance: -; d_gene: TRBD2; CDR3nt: TGTGCCAGTAGTCTCTTGACTAGCGGGAGCGATACGCAGTATTTT; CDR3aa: CASSLLTSGSDTQYF
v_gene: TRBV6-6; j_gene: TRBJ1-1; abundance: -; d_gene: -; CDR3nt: TGTGCCAGCAGTTTGGACAGCCGTGAAGCTTTCTTT; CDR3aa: CASSLDSREAFF
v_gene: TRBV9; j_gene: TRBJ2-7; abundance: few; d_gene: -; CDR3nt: TGTGCCAGCAGCGTGGACAGTAACTACGAGCAGTACTTC; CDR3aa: CASSVDSNYEQYF
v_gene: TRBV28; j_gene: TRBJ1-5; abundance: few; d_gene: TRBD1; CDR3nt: TGTGCCAGCAGTCAGACAGGGCCCGAGGATCAGCCCCAGCATTTT; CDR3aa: CASSQTGPEDQPQHF
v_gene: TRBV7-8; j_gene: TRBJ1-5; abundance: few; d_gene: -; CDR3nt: TGTGCCAGCAGCCCTTACAGTAGCAATCAGCCCCAGCATTTT; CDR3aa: CASSPYSSNQPQHF
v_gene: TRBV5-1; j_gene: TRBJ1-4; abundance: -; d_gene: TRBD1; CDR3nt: TGCGCCAGCAGCTCGACCTTTGGGACAGGGGGCGTTGGAGAAAAACTGTTTTTT; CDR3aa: CASSSTFGTGGVGEKLFF
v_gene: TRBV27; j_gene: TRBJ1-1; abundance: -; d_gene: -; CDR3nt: TGTGCCAGCAGTTCCCCACGGGGAGCTTTCTTT; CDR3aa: CASSSPRGAFF
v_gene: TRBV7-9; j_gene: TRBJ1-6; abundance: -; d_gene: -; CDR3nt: TGTGCCAGCAGCCGGACGGGGGGGAGAAGCGATTCACCCCTCCACTTT; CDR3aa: CASSRTGGRSDSPLHF
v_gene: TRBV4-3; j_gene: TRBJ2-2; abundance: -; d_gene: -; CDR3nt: TGCGCCAGCAGCCAAGATGTAATGGACACCGAGGAGCTGTTTTTT; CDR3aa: CASSQDVMDTEELFF
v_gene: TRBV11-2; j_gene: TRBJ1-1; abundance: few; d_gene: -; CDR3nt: TGTGCCAGCAGCTTCGGTTGGGGGGTAGGGAACACTGAAGCTTTCTTT; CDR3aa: CASSFGWGVGNTEAFF